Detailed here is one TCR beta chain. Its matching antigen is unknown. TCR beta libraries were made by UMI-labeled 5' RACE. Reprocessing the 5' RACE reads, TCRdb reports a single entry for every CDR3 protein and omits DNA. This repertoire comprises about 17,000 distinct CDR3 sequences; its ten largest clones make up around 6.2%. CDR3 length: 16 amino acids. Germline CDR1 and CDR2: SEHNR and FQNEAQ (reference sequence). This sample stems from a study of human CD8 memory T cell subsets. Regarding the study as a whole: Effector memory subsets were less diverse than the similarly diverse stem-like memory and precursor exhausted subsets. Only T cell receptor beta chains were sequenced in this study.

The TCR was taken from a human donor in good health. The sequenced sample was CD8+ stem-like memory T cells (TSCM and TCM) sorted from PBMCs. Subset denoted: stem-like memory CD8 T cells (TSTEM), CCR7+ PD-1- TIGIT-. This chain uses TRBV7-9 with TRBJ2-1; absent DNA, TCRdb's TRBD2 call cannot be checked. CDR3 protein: CASSLVLAGSYNEQFF.